The 8 T cell receptor beta chains reported below all come from one sample, sequenced in a study of T cells in Graves' hyperthyroidism and ophthalmopathy. RNA transcripts provided the source from which TCR beta CDR3 regions were amplified. The HTBI primer set drove a first-round RT-PCR of the TCR CDR3. Each CDR3 protein gets one entry after TCRdb re-called the multiplex PCR reads with MiXCR. This table holds under 350,000 distinct CDR3 sequences, roughly 15% found once. The source material was blood. These receptors came from a woman between 25 and 40 years old with Graves' hyperthyroidism that later progressed to Graves' ophthalmopathy.

This clonotype was counted between two and nine times. This rearrangement joins TRBV15 to TRBJ2-7; TRBD2 aligns across 9 bases. V lost 3 bases to trimming and J lost 3 bases; unmatched junction nucleotides: 9. Germline V gives CDR1 LNHNV, CDR2 YYDKDF (reference sequence). The CDR3 is 16 residues long. The CDR3 DNA reads as TGTGCCACCAGCAGCGGGCTAGCGGGAAGGATCTACGAGCAGTACTTC. As protein: CATSSGLAGRIYEQYF. The full variable domain, completed using reference TRBV15 and TRBJ2-7, is DAMVIQNPRYQVTQFGKPVTLSCSQTLNHNVMYWYQQKSSQAPKLLFHYYDKDFNNEADTPDNFQSRRPNTSFCFLDIRSPGLGDTAMYLCATSSGLAGRIYEQYFGPGTRLTVT.

This clonotype has at least ten counts. This sequence joins TRBV5-6 and TRBJ2-7; D is perhaps TRBD2 (5 bases). V lost 2 bases, J lost 1 base, and 10 bases lay in between. Germline CDR1 and CDR2: SGHDT and YYEEEE. The CDR3 runs to 14 residues. The CDR3 here is CASSFGVGSYEQYF. Here the CDR3 DNA reads TGTGCCAGCAGCTTCGGGGTAGGTTCCTACGAGCAGTACTTC.

In its sample, this clonotype was seen many times. The chain employs TRBV20-1 and TRBJ2-3; 8 bases are a match to TRBD2. CDR3 length: 16 residues. V lost 0 bases and J lost 7; bases outside the gene matches: 12. Per germline, CDR1 DFQATT and CDR2 SNEGSKA (reference sequence). CDR3 DNA: TGCAGTGCTAGAGATCGGCTAGCGGGTGCAGTACATACGCAGTATTTT. Amino acids: CSARDRLAGAVHTQYF.

The chain carries TRBV15 and TRBJ1-3; 10 bases are shared with TRBD1. Germline V gives CDR1 LNHNV, CDR2 YYDKDF (reference sequence). Trimming took 3 bases from V and 0 from J; bases not matched to a gene: 8. The CDR3 spans 18 residues. CDR3: CATSRTGQGLISGNTIYF. Written as DNA, the CDR3 is TGTGCCACCAGCAGGACGGGACAGGGGTTAATCTCTGGAAACACCATATATTTT.

This clonotype appeared a few times. This chain joins TRBV6-2 or TRBV6-3 and TRBJ2-5, with 8 nucleotides matching TRBD2. The CDR3 has 15 residues. With 4 bases clipped from V and 2 bases from J, the junction kept 6 bases outside the gene matches. Per the germline V gene, CDR1 is MNHEY and CDR2 is SVGEGT. The CDR3 DNA is TGTGCCAGCAGTTCGGGGGGGTTGGGGCAAGAGACCCAGTACTTC. Translated, it gives CASSSGGLGQETQYF.

In this sample, this clonotype turned up many times. This rearrangement joins TRBV27 to TRBJ2-5; 7 bases line up with TRBD1. This CDR3 is 16 amino acids long. The junction had 14 bases not matched to a gene; V was cut back by 5 bases and J by 5 bases. The V gene's germline CDR1 is MNHEY and CDR2 SMNVEV (reference sequence). CDR3 region: CASSATGTEFWETQYF. The CDR3 DNA reads TGTGCCAGCAGTGCAACCGGGACAGAGTTTTGGGAGACCCAGTACTTC.

This clonotype was picked up a small number of times. The rearrangement links TRBV19 to TRBJ1-2, with D tentatively TRBD1 (6 bases). The CDR3 is 14 residues long. V lost 10 bases to trimming and J lost 3 bases, with 18 bases between them. Germline assignment: CDR1 LNHDA and CDR2 SQIVND (reference sequence). The CDR3 DNA reads TGTGCCACCCAAGGGGGTTCAAGAGACTATGGCTACACCTTC. This translates into CATQGGSRDYGYTF.

This clonotype has only one observation. The genes are TRBV7-9 and TRBJ1-1, with TRBD1 matching over 7 bases. J lost 4 bases, V lost 5 bases, and 10 bases had no gene match. The CDR3 sequence is 15 residues long. Germline V gene data show CDR1 as SEHNR and CDR2 as FQNEAQ (reference sequence). The CDR3 DNA is TGTGCCAGCAGCCCACAACAGGGGCTGGGCACTGAAGCTTTCTTT. Translation gives CASSPQQGLGTEAFF.